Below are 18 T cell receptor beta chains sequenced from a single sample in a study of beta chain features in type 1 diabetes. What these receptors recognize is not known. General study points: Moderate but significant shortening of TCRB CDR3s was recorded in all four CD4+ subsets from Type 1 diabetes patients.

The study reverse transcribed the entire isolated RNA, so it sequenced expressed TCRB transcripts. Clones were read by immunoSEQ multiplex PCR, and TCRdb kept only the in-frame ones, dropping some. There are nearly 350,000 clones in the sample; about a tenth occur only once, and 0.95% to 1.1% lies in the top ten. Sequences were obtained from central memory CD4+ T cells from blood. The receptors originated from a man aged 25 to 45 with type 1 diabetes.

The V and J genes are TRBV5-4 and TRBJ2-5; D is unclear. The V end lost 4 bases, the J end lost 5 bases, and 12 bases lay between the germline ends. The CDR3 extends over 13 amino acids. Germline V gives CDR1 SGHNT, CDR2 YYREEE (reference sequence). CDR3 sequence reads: CASSVEQRETQYF. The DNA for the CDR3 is TGTGCCAGCAGCGTCGAGCAGAGGGAGACCCAGTACTTC. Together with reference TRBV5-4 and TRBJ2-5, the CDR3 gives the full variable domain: ETGVTQSPTHLIKTRGQQVTLRCSSQSGHNTVSWYQQALGQGPQFIFQYYREEENGRGNFPPRFSGLQFPNYSSELNVNALELDDSALYLCASSVEQRETQYFGPGTRLLVL.

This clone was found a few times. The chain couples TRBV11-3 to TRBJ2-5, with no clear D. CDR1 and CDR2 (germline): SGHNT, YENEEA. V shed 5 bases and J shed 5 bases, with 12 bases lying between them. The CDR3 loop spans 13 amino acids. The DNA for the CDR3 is TGTGCCAGCAGCCGTGACACGGCGGAGACCCAGTACTTC. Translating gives CASSRDTAETQYF.

DNA of the CDR3: TGTGCCAGCAGCTCGACAGGGGGCAAGTCCTACAATGAGCAGTTCTTC. Translated: CASSSTGGKSYNEQFF. The chain uses TRBV7-6 and TRBJ2-1; 10 bases are a match to TRBD1. CDR1 and CDR2 (germline): SGHVS, FNYEAQ. V was pared by 4 bases and J by 1 base, with 4 bases of the junction left unmatched. The CDR3 totals 16 residues.

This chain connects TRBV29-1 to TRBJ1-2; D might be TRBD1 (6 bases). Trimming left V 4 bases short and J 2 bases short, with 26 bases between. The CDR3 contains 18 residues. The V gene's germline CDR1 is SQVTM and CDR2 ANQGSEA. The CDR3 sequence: CSVAPHGVSGVINYGYTF. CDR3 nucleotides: TGCAGCGTTGCCCCCCATGGGGTGTCAGGGGTAATCAACTATGGCTACACCTTC. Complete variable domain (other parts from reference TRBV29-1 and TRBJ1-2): SAVISQKPSRDICQRGTSLTIQCQVDSQVTMMFWYRQQPGQSLTLIATANQGSEATYESGFVIDKFPISRPNLTFSTLTVSNMSPEDSSIYLCSVAPHGVSGVINYGYTFGSGTRLTVV.

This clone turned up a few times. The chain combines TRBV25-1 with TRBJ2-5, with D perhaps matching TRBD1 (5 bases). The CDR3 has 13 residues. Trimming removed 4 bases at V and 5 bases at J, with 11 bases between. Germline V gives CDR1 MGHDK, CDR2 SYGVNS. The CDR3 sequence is CASSGRQTETQYF. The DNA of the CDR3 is TGTGCCAGCAGTGGAAGACAGACGGAGACCCAGTACTTC.

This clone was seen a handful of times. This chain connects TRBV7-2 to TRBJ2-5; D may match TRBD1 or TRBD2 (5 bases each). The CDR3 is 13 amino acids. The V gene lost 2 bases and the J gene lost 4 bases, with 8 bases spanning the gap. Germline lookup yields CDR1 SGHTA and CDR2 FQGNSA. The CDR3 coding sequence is TGTGCCAGCAGCTTAAAGGGGACAGAGACCCAGTACTTC. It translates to CASSLKGTETQYF.

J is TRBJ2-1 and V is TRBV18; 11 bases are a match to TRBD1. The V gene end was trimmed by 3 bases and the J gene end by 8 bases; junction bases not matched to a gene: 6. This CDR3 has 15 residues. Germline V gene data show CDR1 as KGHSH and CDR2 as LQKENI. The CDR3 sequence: CASSPTSGQGDEQFF. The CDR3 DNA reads TGTGCCAGCTCACCTACGTCGGGACAGGGGGATGAGCAGTTCTTC.

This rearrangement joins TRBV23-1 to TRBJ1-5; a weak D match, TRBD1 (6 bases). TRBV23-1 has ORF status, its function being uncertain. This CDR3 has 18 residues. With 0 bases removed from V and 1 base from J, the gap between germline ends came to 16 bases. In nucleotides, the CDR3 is TGCGCCAGCAGTCAATCCTGGGGGCGCGGAGTGAGCAATCAGCCCCAGCATTTT. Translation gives CASSQSWGRGVSNQPQHF.

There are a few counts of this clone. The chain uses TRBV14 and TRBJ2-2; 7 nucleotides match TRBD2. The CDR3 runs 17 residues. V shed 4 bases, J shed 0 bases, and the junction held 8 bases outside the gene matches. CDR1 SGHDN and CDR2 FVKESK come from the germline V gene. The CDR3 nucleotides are TGTGCCAGCAGCCCGGAAGCGGGGTGGTCGAACACCGGGGAGCTGTTTTTT. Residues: CASSPEAGWSNTGELFF.

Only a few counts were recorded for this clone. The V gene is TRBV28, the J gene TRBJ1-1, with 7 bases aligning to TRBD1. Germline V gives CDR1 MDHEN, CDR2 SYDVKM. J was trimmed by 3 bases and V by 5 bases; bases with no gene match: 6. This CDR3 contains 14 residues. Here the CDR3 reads CASSTRQGYTEAFF. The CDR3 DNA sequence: TGTGCCAGCAGTACCCGACAGGGTTACACTGAAGCTTTCTTT.

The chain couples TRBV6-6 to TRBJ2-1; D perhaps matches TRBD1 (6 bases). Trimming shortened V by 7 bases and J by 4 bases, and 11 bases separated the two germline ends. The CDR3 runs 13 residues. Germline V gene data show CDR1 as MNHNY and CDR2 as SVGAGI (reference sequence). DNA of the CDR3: TGTGCCAGCAACCCACAGGGATACAATGAGCAGTTCTTC. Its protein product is CASNPQGYNEQFF.

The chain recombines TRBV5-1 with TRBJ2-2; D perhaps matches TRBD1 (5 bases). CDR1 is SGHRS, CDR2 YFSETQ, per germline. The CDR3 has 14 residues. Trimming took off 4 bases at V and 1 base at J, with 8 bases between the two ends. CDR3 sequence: CASSIGQNTGELFF. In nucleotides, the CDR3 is TGCGCCAGCAGCATAGGACAGAACACCGGGGAGCTGTTTTTT. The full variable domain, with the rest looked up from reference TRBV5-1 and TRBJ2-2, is KAGVTQTPRYLIKTRGQQVTLSCSPISGHRSVSWYQQTPGQGLQFLFEYFSETQRNKGNFPGRFSGRQFSNSRSEMNVSTLELGDSALYLCASSIGQNTGELFFGEGSRLTVL.

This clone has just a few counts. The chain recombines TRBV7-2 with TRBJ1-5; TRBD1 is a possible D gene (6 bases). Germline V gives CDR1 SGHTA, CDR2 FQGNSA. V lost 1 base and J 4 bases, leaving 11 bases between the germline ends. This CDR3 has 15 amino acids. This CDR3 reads CASSLVGTGNQPQHF. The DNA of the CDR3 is TGTGCCAGCAGCTTAGTTGGCACAGGGAATCAGCCCCAGCATTTT.

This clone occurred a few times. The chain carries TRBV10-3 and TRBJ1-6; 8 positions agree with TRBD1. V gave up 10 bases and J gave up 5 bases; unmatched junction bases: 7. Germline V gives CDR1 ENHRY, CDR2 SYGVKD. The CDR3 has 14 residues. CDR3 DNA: TGTGCCACTAGCAGGGGGCTCAATAATTCACCCCTCCACTTT. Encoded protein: CATSRGLNNSPLHF.

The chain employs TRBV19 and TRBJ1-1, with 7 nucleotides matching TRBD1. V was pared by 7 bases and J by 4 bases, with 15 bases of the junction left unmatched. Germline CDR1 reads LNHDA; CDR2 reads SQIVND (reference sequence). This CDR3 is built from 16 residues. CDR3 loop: CASTPTTGSVGTEAFF. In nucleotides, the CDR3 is TGTGCCAGTACCCCAACGACAGGGTCCGTAGGCACTGAAGCTTTCTTT. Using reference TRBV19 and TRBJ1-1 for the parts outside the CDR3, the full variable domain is DGGITQSPKYLFRKEGQNVTLSCEQNLNHDAMYWYRQDPGQGLRLIYYSQIVNDFQKGDIAEGYSVSREKKESFPLTVTSAQKNPTAFYLCASTPTTGSVGTEAFFGQGTRLTVV.

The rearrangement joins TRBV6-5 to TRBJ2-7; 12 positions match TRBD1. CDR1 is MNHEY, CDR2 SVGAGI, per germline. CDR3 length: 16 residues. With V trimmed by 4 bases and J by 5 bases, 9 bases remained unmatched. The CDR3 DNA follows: TGTGCCAGCAGTTCCCATGGGACAGGGGGCCTCGACGAGCAGTACTTC. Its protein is CASSSHGTGGLDEQYF.

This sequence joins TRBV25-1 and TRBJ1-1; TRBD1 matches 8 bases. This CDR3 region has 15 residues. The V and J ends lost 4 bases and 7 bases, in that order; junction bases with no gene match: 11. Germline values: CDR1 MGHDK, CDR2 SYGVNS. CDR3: CASSASRTGFGEAFF. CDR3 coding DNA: TGTGCCAGCAGTGCCAGTAGGACAGGGTTTGGTGAAGCTTTCTTT.

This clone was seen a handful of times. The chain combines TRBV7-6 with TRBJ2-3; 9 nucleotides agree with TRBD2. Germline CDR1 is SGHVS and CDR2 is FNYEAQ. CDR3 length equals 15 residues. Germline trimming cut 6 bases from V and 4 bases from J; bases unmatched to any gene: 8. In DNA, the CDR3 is TGTGCCAGCAGTGGCGGGCTAGCGGGGCCAGATACGCAGTATTTT. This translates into CASSGGLAGPDTQYF.